This T cell receptor beta chain stems from a study of shared clonotypes between healthy human individuals. Clones were sequenced by immunoSEQ multiplex PCR, and TCRdb holds only the in-frame ones, with some missing. Of 800,000 or so clones in the sample, 96% were seen once. In germline, CDR1 is SGDLS, CDR2 YYNGEE. The CDR3 has 15 residues. V trimming: 3 bases; J trimming: 7 bases; junction bases outside the gene matches: 7. CD45RO negativity and positive selection for CCR7 defined naive CD8 cells, a population that excluded terminally differentiated effector memory CD45RA+ cells. The J gene is TRBJ1-2, the V gene TRBV9; 12 bases match TRBD1. The specimen was naive CD8+ T cells sorted from blood. The source is a man aged 25 to 45 in good health. In DNA form, the CDR3 reads TGTGCCAGCAGCGCACTAGGGACAGGGGGCCTTGGCTACACCTTC. It codes for CASSALGTGGLGYTF.